These 32 T cell receptor beta chains share one sample of origin, sequenced in a study of cytotoxic CD8 clonotypes in ibrutinib-treated CLL. Using immunoSEQ multiplex PCR, the repertoire was profiled, and TCRdb retains in-frame clones only, with some absent. The table has about 140,000 clones, approximately 89% seen once. Sequenced here: PBMCs, sampled after 12 months of ibrutinib treatment. The receptor source for this set is a human donor with chronic lymphocytic leukemia.

This clone was observed once. The J gene is TRBJ2-3, the V gene TRBV19; TRBD1 is a possible D gene (7 bases). CDR1 LNHDA and CDR2 SQIVND come from the germline V gene (reference sequence). Trimming left V 8 bases short and J 6 bases short, with 15 bases between. CDR3 size: 13 residues. The CDR3 is CASQGGDVDTQYF. CDR3 sequence (DNA): TGTGCCAGTCAGGGGGGAGACGTGGATACGCAGTATTTT.

This chain joins TRBV7-6 and TRBJ2-1; either TRBD1 or TRBD2 may fit D (5 bases each). V lost 1 base to trimming and J lost 4 bases, with 11 bases between them. Germline V gene data show CDR1 as SGHVS and CDR2 as FNYEAQ. This CDR3 is built from 15 residues. This chain's CDR3 is CASSLVRDRYNEQFF. As DNA, the CDR3 is TGTGCCAGCAGCTTAGTTCGGGACCGATACAATGAGCAGTTCTTC.

The chain is built from TRBV6-4 and TRBJ2-2, with D tentatively TRBD1 or TRBD2 (5 bases each). Looked up from germline, CDR1 is MRHNA and CDR2 is SNTAGT. Trimming took off 3 bases at V and 6 bases at J, with 11 bases between the two ends. This CDR3 contains 14 residues. CDR3 residues: CASSEDMGAGELFF. The CDR3 DNA follows: TGTGCCAGCAGTGAAGATATGGGGGCCGGGGAGCTGTTTTTT.

The chain couples TRBV5-1 to TRBJ2-2; no firm D call. Germline V gene data show CDR1 as SGHRS and CDR2 as YFSETQ. The CDR3 loop spans 13 amino acids. V was shortened by 3 bases and J by 2 bases, with 5 bases between the two germline ends. Written as DNA, the CDR3 is TGCGCCAGCAGCTACGACAACACCGGGGAGCTGTTTTTT. It specifies CASSYDNTGELFF.

The rearrangement links TRBV18 to TRBJ2-7, with D unresolved. CDR1 KGHSH and CDR2 LQKENI come from the germline V gene. The ends were cut back, 6 bases at V and 3 bases at J, with 18 bases in the middle. The CDR3 length is 15 residues. As DNA, the CDR3 is TGTGCCAGCTCCCATAGCTCATATCACAACTACGAGCAGTACTTC. This encodes CASSHSSYHNYEQYF.

This rearrangement joins TRBV10-1 to TRBJ2-3, with D hard to call. The V end lost 3 bases, the J end lost 0 bases, and 10 bases lay between the germline ends. The CDR3 extends over 15 amino acids. CDR1 and CDR2 (germline): WNHNN, SYGVQD (reference sequence). This chain's CDR3 is CASSDPGSSTDTQYF. CDR3 DNA sequence: TGCGCCAGCAGTGACCCCGGGTCTAGCACAGATACGCAGTATTTT.

This clone was seen a few times. This chain joins TRBV11-2 and TRBJ2-7, with a tentative D call TRBD2 (6 bases). Germline CDR1 SGHAT, CDR2 FQNNGV. The V and J ends lost 6 bases and 13 bases respectively, with 19 bases between them. The length of the CDR3 is 12 residues. The CDR3, as DNA: TGTGCCAGCAGGGGTAGGGACTCCCGTTTTTACTTC. It yields the protein CASRGRDSRFYF. Full variable domain (rest looked up from reference TRBV11-2 and TRBJ2-7): EAGVAQSPRYKIIEKRQSVAFWCNPISGHATLYWYQQILGQGPKLLIQFQNNGVVDDSQLPKDRFSAERLKGVDSTLKIQPAKLEDSAVYLCASRGRDSRFYFGPGTRLTVT.

V is TRBV4-3 and J is TRBJ1-4; weak D call: TRBD1 (6 bases). V shed 0 bases and J shed 8 bases, with 13 bases lying between them. This CDR3 spans 15 amino acids. Germline V gives CDR1 LGHNA, CDR2 YSLEER. For the CDR3, the DNA is TGCGCCAGCAGCCAAGACTCAGGGGATGGCGAAAAACTGTTTTTT. Protein: CASSQDSGDGEKLFF.

J is TRBJ1-5 and V is TRBV5-1, with 7 bases matching TRBD1. CDR1 and CDR2 from the germline V gene are SGHRS and YFSETQ. This CDR3 has 16 residues. Unmatched junction bases numbered 15, after V lost 4 bases and J lost 8 bases. The CDR3 sequence: CASSPTGQASREPQHF. For the CDR3, the DNA is TGCGCCAGCAGCCCGACCGGACAGGCCTCAAGGGAGCCCCAGCATTTT.

V gene TRBV25-1 combines with J gene TRBJ2-3; 8 bases are shared with TRBD1. The V gene's germline CDR1 is MGHDK and CDR2 SYGVNS. J lost 5 bases, V lost 5 bases, and 12 bases had no gene match. CDR3 length: 16 residues. CDR3 region: CASSISTGVTGDTQYF. The CDR3 DNA reads TGTGCCAGCAGTATTTCGACAGGGGTAACGGGAGATACGCAGTATTTT.

CDR3 nucleotides: TGTGCCAGCAGCTTAGCGGGAGTTTTGGATACGCAGTATTTT. This encodes CASSLAGVLDTQYF. The genes are TRBV7-2 and TRBJ2-3, with D perhaps matching TRBD2 (5 bases). This CDR3 has 14 amino acids. Germline assignment: CDR1 SGHTA and CDR2 FQGNSA. V was shortened by 0 bases and J by 6 bases, with 10 bases between the two germline ends.

The V and J genes are TRBV4-2 and TRBJ1-1; D remains ambiguous. Trimming removed 0 bases at V and 10 bases at J, with 9 bases between. CDR1 LGHNA and CDR2 YNFKEQ come from the germline V gene. The CDR3 totals 12 residues. In DNA, the CDR3 is TGTGCCAGCAGCCAAGAAAAGCGGGCAGCTTTCTTT. Protein product: CASSQEKRAAFF.

The chain uses TRBV19 and TRBJ2-1; D could derive from TRBD1 or TRBD2 (5 bases each). V was pared by 7 bases and J by 0 bases, with 16 bases between. The CDR3 runs to 16 residues. Germline CDR1 LNHDA, CDR2 SQIVND (reference sequence). For the CDR3, the DNA is TGTGCCAGTAAAGAGAGGGGTACGAGCTCCTACAATGAGCAGTTCTTC. It encodes CASKERGTSSYNEQFF.

The chain combines TRBV18 with TRBJ2-7; D is perhaps TRBD1 or TRBD2 (6 bases each). Per germline, CDR1 KGHSH and CDR2 LQKENI. Trimming left V 2 bases short and J 0 bases short, with 11 bases between. This CDR3 spans 15 amino acids. This CDR3 reads CASSPKEGGSYEQYF. The CDR3 nucleotides read TGTGCCAGCTCACCAAAGGAGGGGGGCTCCTACGAGCAGTACTTC.

This chain uses TRBV28 with TRBJ2-7, with 7 positions matching TRBD1. The CDR3 sequence is 15 residues long. Germline CDR1 MDHEN, CDR2 SYDVKM. J lost 4 bases, V lost 5 bases, and 11 bases had no gene match. The CDR3 sequence is CASSQQGPIVYEQYF. Written as DNA, the CDR3 is TGTGCCAGCAGTCAACAGGGGCCCATCGTTTACGAGCAGTACTTC.

The chain employs TRBV2 and TRBJ2-7, with TRBD1 matching over 11 bases. Trimming took 3 bases from V and 6 from J; bases not matched to a gene: 7. Germline V gene sequence: CDR1 SNHLY, CDR2 FYNNEI. The CDR3 is 15 residues long. CDR3 DNA sequence: TGTGCCAGCAGTGACCGGGGACAGGGGGGTAGCGAGCAGTACTTC. Translation: CASSDRGQGGSEQYF.

The rearrangement joins TRBV18 to TRBJ2-7; 7 nucleotides match TRBD1. Germline V CDR1 and CDR2: KGHSH, LQKENI. This CDR3 has 16 amino acids. V gave up 2 bases and J gave up 0 bases; unmatched junction bases: 7. The CDR3 DNA reads as TGTGCCAGCTCACCATTCGTGACAGGGAGCTCCTACGAGCAGTACTTC. Translated, it gives CASSPFVTGSSYEQYF.

The V and J genes are TRBV29-1 and TRBJ1-4; perhaps TRBD1 as D (5 bases). Germline V CDR1 and CDR2: SQVTM, ANQGSEA. The CDR3 runs to 13 residues. Trimming stripped 3 bases from V and 8 bases from J, with 13 bases between. The CDR3 region is CSVERPGPEKLFF. CDR3 bases: TGCAGCGTTGAGCGACCGGGGCCAGAAAAACTGTTTTTT.

This clone has a single count. The chain uses TRBV5-5 and TRBJ2-5; D uncertain. CDR3 length equals 14 residues. Per the germline V gene, CDR1 is SGHKS and CDR2 is YYEKEE (reference sequence). V shed 3 bases and J shed 4 bases, with 13 bases lying between them. CDR3 protein: CASSSPPPSETQYF. CDR3 bases: TGTGCCAGCAGCTCTCCGCCACCTTCAGAGACCCAGTACTTC.

V is TRBV28 and J is TRBJ2-7; weak D call: TRBD2 (6 bases). From germline, CDR1 is MDHEN and CDR2 SYDVKM. V was cut by 3 bases and J by 7 bases, with 22 bases left in between. This CDR3 contains 16 residues. The CDR3 DNA reads as TGTGCCAGCAGTTTCCGGGGACTCAGTACCGCTGGGGAGCAGTACTTC. The encoded protein is CASSFRGLSTAGEQYF.

This chain joins TRBV5-1 and TRBJ2-1, with no clear D. The CDR3 consists of 13 residues. Trimming took 4 bases from V and 8 from J, leaving 13 bases between them. Germline CDR1 SGHRS, CDR2 YFSETQ. CDR3 nucleotides: TGCGCCAGCAGCCCTGGATCTAGGGATGAGCAGTTCTTC. This translates into CASSPGSRDEQFF.

Here the CDR3 reads CASSQTSDRWNEQFF. The CDR3 region has the DNA TGTGCCAGCAGTCAGACTAGCGATAGATGGAATGAGCAGTTCTTC. The V and J genes are TRBV28 and TRBJ2-1; 8 bases align to TRBD2. The ends lost 5 bases at V and 7 bases at J; junction bases unmatched: 10. The germline V gene has CDR1 MDHEN and CDR2 SYDVKM. The CDR3 covers 15 residues.

This clone has just one count. The V call is TRBV5-1, the J call TRBJ2-1; 11 bases are shared with TRBD2. V lost 3 bases and J lost 7; bases outside the gene matches: 9. The CDR3 consists of 16 residues. CDR1 is SGHRS and CDR2 is YFSETQ in the germline V gene. Here the CDR3 reads CASSSLAGGPRNEQFF. CDR3 sequence (DNA): TGCGCCAGCAGCTCGTTAGCGGGAGGGCCCAGGAATGAGCAGTTCTTC.

DNA for the CDR3: TGCGCCAGCAGCCGGGTACAGGGGAACACTGAAGCTTTCTTT. Translated: CASSRVQGNTEAFF. The J gene is TRBJ1-1, the V gene TRBV4-3; D possibly corresponds to TRBD1 (6 bases). The CDR3 runs to 14 residues. Trimming removed 4 bases at V and 1 base at J, with 10 bases between. Looked up from germline, CDR1 is LGHNA and CDR2 is YSLEER.

The chain joins TRBV7-3 to TRBJ2-1, with 7 bases matching TRBD2. The CDR3 runs 16 residues. CDR1 and CDR2 from the germline V gene are SGHTA and FQGTGA. The V gene end was trimmed by 5 bases and the J gene end by 8 bases; junction bases not matched to a gene: 15. The CDR3 protein is CASSRTSGTGSDEQFF. Written as DNA, the CDR3 is TGTGCCAGCAGCCGGACCAGCGGGACCGGCTCGGATGAGCAGTTCTTC.

This clone has only one observation. The V call is TRBV18, the J call TRBJ1-5, with D hard to call. CDR3 size: 13 residues. V was clipped by 3 bases and J by 4 bases, with 7 bases between them. Germline loops: CDR1 KGHSH, CDR2 LQKENI. CDR3 protein: CASSPGGNQPQHF. The CDR3 DNA is TGTGCCAGCTCACCGGGAGGTAATCAGCCCCAGCATTTT.

The chain's CDR3 is CASSLALGAGANVLTF. CDR3 in DNA: TGTGCCAGCAGCTTGGCCCTGGGGGCTGGGGCCAACGTCCTGACTTTC. The chain has TRBV5-4 and TRBJ2-6; D possibly matches TRBD1 or TRBD2 (5 bases each). Looked up from germline, CDR1 is SGHNT and CDR2 is YYREEE (reference sequence). V dropped 0 bases and J dropped 2 bases, with 9 bases sitting between them. This CDR3 is built from 16 residues.

The rearrangement links TRBV2 to TRBJ1-1; tentatively, D is TRBD1 (5 bases). The CDR3 spans 14 residues. Trimming stripped 4 bases from V and 1 base from J, with 10 bases between. Germline CDR1 is SNHLY and CDR2 is FYNNEI. CDR3 DNA sequence: TGTGCCAGCAGTGGCCCGGGGGGGAACACTGAAGCTTTCTTT. Translating it yields CASSGPGGNTEAFF.

The genes are TRBV15 and TRBJ1-4, with no clear D. This CDR3 has 18 residues. Trimming removed 3 bases at V and 1 base at J, with 18 bases between. Germline CDR1 LNHNV, CDR2 YYDKDF (reference sequence). Written as DNA, the CDR3 is TGTGCCACCAGCAGGGAACTCGGCGGTGGGCTAACTAATGAAAAACTGTTTTTT. As protein: CATSRELGGGLTNEKLFF.

The J gene is TRBJ2-7, the V gene TRBV6-5; D not certain. V lost 6 bases and J lost 2, with 11 bases in between. The CDR3 is 13 amino acids. From germline, CDR1 is MNHEY and CDR2 SVGAGI. The CDR3 DNA follows: TGTGCCAGCAGATTAGAGTACACCTACGAGCAGTACTTC. Its protein is CASRLEYTYEQYF.

V usage is TRBV28 and J usage is TRBJ2-7, with TRBD1 matching over 9 bases. The CDR3 spans 13 residues. Germline lookup yields CDR1 MDHEN and CDR2 SYDVKM. The V gene end was trimmed by 6 bases and the J gene end by 5 bases; junction bases not matched to a gene: 5. The CDR3 loop is CASSSTGGNEQYF. The DNA for the CDR3 is TGTGCCAGCAGCTCCACAGGGGGCAACGAGCAGTACTTC.

The chain combines TRBV28 with TRBJ2-1, with D perhaps TRBD1 or TRBD2 (5 bases each). V was trimmed by 9 bases and J by 5 bases, leaving 20 bases between them. Germline CDR1 MDHEN, CDR2 SYDVKM. This CDR3 has 15 amino acids. As DNA, the CDR3 is TGTGCCAGTAATCTCCCCGGGACCCTCGACAATGAGCAGTTCTTC. Translating it yields CASNLPGTLDNEQFF.